One sample yielded the 13 T cell receptor beta chains listed below, sequenced in a study of blood T cells in healthy people across ages. Together with a sample-barcoded 5' primer, a J-beta primer mix was included in a second PCR lasting about 7 to 11 cycles. TCRdb recomputed calls from the 5' RACE reads with MiXCR, one row per CDR3 protein. The data show some 640,000 distinct CDR3 sequences, 25% to 35% seen once. Source material: blood. The source of these receptors is an elderly woman in good health.

In its sample, this clonotype was seen many times. The V call is TRBV6-6, the J call TRBJ1-2; maybe TRBD1 (6 bases). V lost 1 base and J 8 bases, leaving 11 bases between the germline ends. From germline, CDR1 is MNHNY and CDR2 SVGAGI (reference sequence). The CDR3 is made up of 13 amino acids. The CDR3 spells CASSYLGGAGYTF. The CDR3 DNA reads as TGTGCCAGCAGTTACTTGGGGGGCGCCGGCTACACCTTC.

In this sample, this clonotype turned up many times. The chain has TRBV5-1 and TRBJ1-2, with 8 bases identical to TRBD1. V shed 4 bases and J 2 bases; nucleotides not matched to a gene: 10. Germline CDR1 is SGHRS and CDR2 is YFSETQ. The CDR3 has 16 residues. CDR3 residues: CASSPLGQGANYGYTF. The CDR3, as DNA: TGCGCCAGCAGCCCCCTTGGACAGGGAGCCAACTATGGCTACACCTTC.

The rearrangement links TRBV27 to TRBJ2-7; D might be TRBD1 (6 bases). This CDR3 is built from 16 residues. The ends were cut back, 3 bases at V and 2 bases at J, with 17 bases in the middle. Germline V gene lookup returns CDR1 MNHEY and CDR2 SMNVEV (reference sequence). The CDR3 sequence: CASSFLGRGATYEQYF. As DNA, the CDR3 is TGTGCCAGCAGTTTTCTCGGCAGGGGTGCCACCTACGAGCAGTACTTC.

J is TRBJ2-1 and V is TRBV29-1; TRBD2 aligns across 8 bases. Losses at the gene ends were 1 base for V and 6 bases for J; bases not matched to a gene: 2. The CDR3 loop spans 13 amino acids. Germline V gene data show CDR1 as SQVTM and CDR2 as ANQGSEA. The CDR3 spells CSVEGTSFNEQFF. The CDR3 region has the DNA TGCAGCGTTGAAGGGACTAGCTTCAATGAGCAGTTCTTC.

The sample holds many counts of this clonotype. The V gene is TRBV27, the J gene TRBJ1-4; 7 bases fit TRBD1. Per germline, CDR1 MNHEY and CDR2 SMNVEV (reference sequence). V lost 5 bases, J lost 3 bases, and 6 bases stayed unmatched. The CDR3 loop spans 15 amino acids. This chain's CDR3 is CASSVTGAANEKLFF. In DNA, the CDR3 is TGTGCCAGCAGTGTAACAGGGGCAGCTAATGAAAAACTGTTTTTT.

Notes on this clonotype: With a much larger clone just one base away, this may be a read error. The genes are TRBV4-3 and TRBJ1-2, with no clear D. The CDR3 extends over 16 amino acids. Germline-derived CDR1 and CDR2 are LGHNA and YSLEER. The CDR3 nucleotides read TGCGCCAGCAGGCAAGATTGGGCTATACCTAACTATGGCTACACCTTC. Amino acid sequence: CASRQDWAIPNYGYTF.

With respect to this clonotype: As the CDR3 is not closed by the conserved phenylalanine or tryptophan, this likely results from a read error. The rearrangement links TRBV2 to TRBJ1-4; 7 bases are shared with TRBD1. CDR1 is SNHLY, CDR2 FYNNEI, per germline. The CDR3 sequence is 12 residues long. J gave up 6 bases and V 8 bases, and 3 bases lay outside the gene matches. The CDR3 sequence: CASRQGHEKLFL. The CDR3 DNA sequence: TGTGCCAGCCGACAGGGCCATGAAAAACTGTTTTTG.

At least ten counts were recorded for this clonotype. The CDR3 DNA is TGTGCCAGCAGGACGGGCCCCGGGACTTCGTACCAAGAGACCCAGTACTTC. Protein sequence: CASRTGPGTSYQETQYF. The chain combines TRBV2 with TRBJ2-5; possible D gene TRBD2, 6 bases. Germline V gene lookup returns CDR1 SNHLY and CDR2 FYNNEI. The CDR3 loop spans 17 amino acids. The ends were cut back, 6 bases at V and 0 bases at J, with 20 bases in the middle.

This clonotype was seen more than once but under ten times. This chain connects TRBV27 to TRBJ1-4; D call uncertain. The ends were cut back, 5 bases at V and 9 bases at J, with 19 bases in the middle. Germline V gene lookup returns CDR1 MNHEY and CDR2 SMNVEV (reference sequence). The CDR3 runs to 15 residues. The CDR3 here is CASSAPGGSNQKLFF. The CDR3 nucleotides read TGTGCCAGCAGTGCCCCGGGAGGATCCAACCAAAAACTGTTTTTT.

This chain joins TRBV30 and TRBJ1-1, with TRBD1 as a possible D gene (5 bases). The CDR3 is made up of 11 amino acids. V dropped 2 bases and J dropped 11 bases, with 12 bases sitting between them. Germline assignment: CDR1 GTSNPN and CDR2 SVGIG (reference sequence). The CDR3 DNA reads TGTGCCTGGAGTTGGGCGGGGCGCGCTTTCTTT. This encodes CAWSWAGRAFF.

In DNA, the CDR3 is TGCGCCAGCAGCTGGGGACAGGGGGCTCTGAGGGACACTGAAGCTTTCTTT. Its protein is CASSWGQGALRDTEAFF. The V gene is TRBV5-1, the J gene TRBJ1-1, with TRBD1 matching over 12 bases. Germline trimming cut 3 bases from V and 3 bases from J; bases unmatched to any gene: 9. The CDR3 sequence is 17 residues long. Germline V lookup: CDR1 SGHRS, CDR2 YFSETQ.

The table lists this clonotype with many counts. The V gene is TRBV7-2, the J gene TRBJ1-2, with a tentative D call TRBD1 (5 bases). This CDR3 spans 14 amino acids. Germline CDR1 and CDR2: SGHTA and FQGNSA. V shed 5 bases and J shed 6 bases, with 16 bases lying between them. This chain's CDR3 is CASSPQVARDGYTF. As DNA, the CDR3 is TGTGCCAGCAGCCCCCAGGTAGCCAGGGATGGCTACACCTTC. Supplemented by reference TRBV7-2 and TRBJ1-2, the full variable domain reads GAGVSQSPSNKVTEKGKDVELRCDPISGHTALYWYRQSLGQGLEFLIYFQGNSAPDKSGLPSDRFSAERTGGSVSTLTIQRTQQEDSAVYLCASSPQVARDGYTFGSGTRLTVV.

V usage is TRBV6-1 and J usage is TRBJ2-5, with TRBD2 identical over 11 bases. V was clipped by 4 bases and J by 7 bases; unmatched bases: 14. Germline V gene sequence: CDR1 MNHNS, CDR2 SASEGT. The CDR3 is made up of 17 amino acids. The CDR3 loop is CASSGPTSGNPLGTQYF. The CDR3 nucleotides read TGTGCCAGCAGTGGTCCGACTAGCGGGAATCCTCTTGGGACCCAGTACTTC.